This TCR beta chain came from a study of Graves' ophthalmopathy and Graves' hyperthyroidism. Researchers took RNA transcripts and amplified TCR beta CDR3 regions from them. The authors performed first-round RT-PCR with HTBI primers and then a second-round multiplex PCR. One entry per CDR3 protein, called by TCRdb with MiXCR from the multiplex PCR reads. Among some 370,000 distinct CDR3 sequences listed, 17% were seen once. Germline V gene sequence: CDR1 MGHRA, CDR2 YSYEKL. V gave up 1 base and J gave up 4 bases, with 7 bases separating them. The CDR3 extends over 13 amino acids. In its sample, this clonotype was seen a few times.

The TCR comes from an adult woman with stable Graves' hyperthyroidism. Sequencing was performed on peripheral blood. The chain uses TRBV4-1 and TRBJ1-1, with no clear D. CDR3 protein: CASSQGKGTEAFF. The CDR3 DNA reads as TGCGCCAGCAGCCAAGGAAAGGGCACTGAAGCTTTCTTT.